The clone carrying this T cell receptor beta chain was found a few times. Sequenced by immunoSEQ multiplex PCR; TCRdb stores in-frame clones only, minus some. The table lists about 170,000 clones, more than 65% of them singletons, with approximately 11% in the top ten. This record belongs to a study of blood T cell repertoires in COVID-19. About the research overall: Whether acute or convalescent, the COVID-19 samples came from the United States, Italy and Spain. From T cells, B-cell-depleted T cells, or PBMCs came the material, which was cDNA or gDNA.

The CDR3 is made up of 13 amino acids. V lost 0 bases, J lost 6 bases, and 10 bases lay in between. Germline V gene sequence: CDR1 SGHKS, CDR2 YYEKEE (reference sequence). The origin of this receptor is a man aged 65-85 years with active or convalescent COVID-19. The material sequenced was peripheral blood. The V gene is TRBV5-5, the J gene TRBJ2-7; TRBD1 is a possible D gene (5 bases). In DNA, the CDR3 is TGTGCCAGCAGCTTGGGACAGCTGGGCGAGCAGTACTTC. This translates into CASSLGQLGEQYF.